This T cell receptor beta chain was observed in a study of beta chain features in type 1 diabetes. Whole-study results and caveats: Shorter TCRB CDR3s, moderately but significantly so, were found in Type 1 diabetes patients in all four CD4+ subsets.

Expressed TCRB transcripts were sequenced because the entire RNA isolate underwent reverse transcription. The protocol was immunoSEQ multiplex PCR, while the TCRdb copy is restricted to in-frame clones and leaves out a portion. The data contain 400,000 or so clones, over 8.5% of them singletons. The authors sorted CD4+ naive, central memory, regulatory and stem cell-like memory cells via CD45RO/CCR7/CD25/CD127/CD95/CD27. As concerns this clone: Its antigen is not known.

This sequence was found in a man aged 25-40 years with type 1 diabetes. The sequencing sample was made of central memory CD4+ T cells from blood.

The CDR3 here is CASSNLVTTDTQYF. The CDR3 bases are TGTGCCAGCAGCAACTTAGTAACCACAGATACGCAGTATTTT. The chain combines TRBV5-5 with TRBJ2-3, with no clear D. This CDR3 is built from 14 residues. With 4 bases removed from V and 2 bases from J, the gap between germline ends came to 11 bases. The germline CDR1 and CDR2 sequences are SGHKS and YYEKEE (reference sequence).